This TCR beta chain emerged from a study of blood T cells in healthy people across ages. This CDR3 is built from 15 residues. With 1 base clipped from V and 5 bases from J, the junction kept 6 bases outside the gene matches. Germline values: CDR1 DFQATT, CDR2 SNEGSKA (reference sequence). Combining a sample-barcoded 5' primer with a J-beta primer mix, a second PCR ran for about 7 to 11 cycles. TCRdb used MiXCR to reprocess the 5' RACE reads, holding one entry per CDR3 protein. Among around 940,000 distinct CDR3 sequences, about 51% were seen once, and the ten largest hold roughly a fifth. Study observations and caveats: Not knowing donor CMV status may have confounded expanded clonotype changes.

On this clonotype: Its antigen is unknown.

The gene calls are TRBV20-1 and TRBJ2-3; 10 bases align to TRBD2. Sequenced input: blood. The TCR originated in a woman aged 60 to 75 in good health. The CDR3, as DNA: TGCAGTGCTAGAGTAGGGCTAGCGGGAGAAGATACGCAGTATTTT. It codes for CSARVGLAGEDTQYF.